This passage covers 3 T cell receptor beta chains from one sample sequenced in a study of cytomegalovirus exposure and HLA in healthy donors. PCR primers comprised 60 Vbeta and 13 Jbeta primers. Profiling relied on immunoSEQ multiplex PCR, and the TCRdb table lists in-frame clones only, not all of them. The sample lists roughly 120,000 clones, around 76% occurring once. Specimen: PBMCs. These receptors were obtained from a woman between 55 and 75 years old in good health and CMV-seropositive.

This clone was seen a few times. J is TRBJ1-2 and V is TRBV7-2, with TRBD1 identical over 7 bases. V shed 3 bases and J 7 bases; nucleotides not matched to a gene: 5. Looked up from germline, CDR1 is SGHTA and CDR2 is FQGNSA. The CDR3 length is 13 residues. CDR3 amino acids: CASSFTGEVGYTF. The CDR3 coding sequence is TGTGCCAGCAGCTTCACAGGGGAGGTTGGCTACACCTTC.

The rearrangement uses TRBV19 and TRBJ1-5, with 7 bases aligning to TRBD1. The V and J ends lost 6 bases and 3 bases, in that order; junction bases with no gene match: 8. Per the germline V gene, CDR1 is LNHDA and CDR2 is SQIVND (reference sequence). The CDR3 consists of 15 residues. This CDR3 is CASRTTGPNNQPQHF. The CDR3 region has the DNA TGTGCCAGTAGGACGACAGGGCCTAACAATCAGCCCCAGCATTTT.

This chain uses TRBV4-2 with TRBJ2-6; 8 bases align to TRBD1. Trimming at V came to 4 bases and at J to 2 bases, leaving 10 bases not matched to a gene. The CDR3 sequence is 18 residues long. Germline lookup yields CDR1 LGHNA and CDR2 YNFKEQ. In nucleotides, the CDR3 is TGTGCCAGCAGCCCCCGGGACAGGAGCCTCCCTGGGGCCAACGTCCTGACTTTC. Translating it yields CASSPRDRSLPGANVLTF.